This entry concerns a single T cell receptor (beta chain). Authors' data handling: Nucleated cell counts were estimated from reference gene primer amplification. Measured with immunoSEQ multiplex PCR; TCRdb has only the in-frame clones, and not every one. D and trimming come from the DNA, and the V and J calls and clone size come from that table. Of roughly 220,000 clones detected, more than 85% appear once; the ten largest clones hold 3%. The sample originates from a study of blood T cell repertoires in COVID-19. Study context: COVID-19 samples, acute and convalescent, were from the United States, Italy and Spain. PBMCs, B-cell-depleted T cells, or T cells were the source of the cDNA or gDNA that made up the material.

V dropped 6 bases and J dropped 5 bases, with 16 bases sitting between them. There are 13 residues in the CDR3. Germline CDR1 and CDR2: SQVTM and ANQGSEA. Source material: peripheral blood. The V gene is TRBV29-1, the J gene TRBJ2-5; perhaps TRBD1 as D (8 bases). This TCR was sampled from a man between 60 and 75 years old with acute or convalescent COVID-19. The CDR3 nucleotides are TGCAGCGTGGCCGACAGGGGAGGGGAGACCCAGTACTTC. This translates into CSVADRGGETQYF.